Below are 23 T cell receptor beta chains sequenced from a single sample in a study of siplizumab effects on memory and regulatory T cells. Clones were sequenced by immunoSEQ multiplex PCR, and TCRdb holds only the in-frame ones, with some missing. This table holds some 96,000 clones, more than 85% found once. Sequences were obtained from CD4+ T cells sorted from blood. The receptors stem from a human donor in good health.

The chain has TRBV25-1 and TRBJ1-2; D gene ambiguous. V gave up 6 bases and J gave up 2 bases, with 10 bases separating them. This CDR3 is 13 amino acids long. Germline V gives CDR1 MGHDK, CDR2 SYGVNS. The CDR3 DNA reads as TGTGCCAGCAGACTCGGGTGGAACTATGGCTACACCTTC. Translating gives CASRLGWNYGYTF.

The CDR3 nucleotides read TGTGCCAGCAGCGATCAGGGGGCAGAGACCCAGTACTTC. Translated: CASSDQGAETQYF. V is TRBV2 and J is TRBJ2-5; 8 bases align to TRBD1. CDR1 and CDR2 from the germline V gene are SNHLY and FYNNEI. J lost 4 bases, V lost 6 bases, and 4 bases had no gene match. This CDR3 comprises 13 residues.

The CDR3: CATSRVRDPYEQYF. The CDR3 DNA reads TGTGCCACCAGCAGAGTCCGGGACCCCTACGAGCAGTACTTC. The chain couples TRBV15 to TRBJ2-7; tentatively, D is TRBD1 or TRBD2 (5 bases each). Deletions cut 1 base from V and 2 bases from J, with 9 bases between. Germline CDR1 reads LNHNV; CDR2 reads YYDKDF (reference sequence). The CDR3 extends over 14 amino acids.

The gene calls are TRBV10-3 and TRBJ1-4; 11 bases agree with TRBD1. Germline loops: CDR1 ENHRY, CDR2 SYGVKD. The CDR3 is 15 residues long. J was trimmed by 4 bases and V by 10 bases; bases with no gene match: 8. DNA of the CDR3: TGTGCCAGCGGAGGGACAGGGGGACTTAATGAAAAACTGTTTTTT. Translating it yields CASGGTGGLNEKLFF.

V and J are TRBV7-2 and TRBJ1-2; the D gene is possibly TRBD1 (6 bases). The germline CDR1 and CDR2 sequences are SGHTA and FQGNSA. The CDR3 consists of 16 residues. V was shortened by 5 bases and J by 0 bases, with 16 bases between the two germline ends. Here the CDR3 DNA reads TGTGCCAGCAGCGAGGGCGGGACAAAAGCTAACTATGGCTACACCTTC. It encodes CASSEGGTKANYGYTF.

The chain recombines TRBV12-5 with TRBJ2-2; D is uncertain. V dropped 0 bases and J dropped 5 bases, with 10 bases sitting between them. This CDR3 has 15 residues. Germline CDR1 reads LGHNT; CDR2 reads FRNRAP. CDR3 in amino acids: CASGLVFKRTGELFF. In DNA, the CDR3 is TGTGCTAGTGGTTTGGTATTCAAGCGAACCGGGGAGCTGTTTTTT.

The count of this clone is one. This sequence joins TRBV5-4 and TRBJ2-3, with D uncertain. The CDR3 is made up of 13 amino acids. Germline V gene data show CDR1 as SGHNT and CDR2 as YYREEE (reference sequence). V dropped 9 bases and J dropped 5 bases, with 16 bases sitting between them. The CDR3, as DNA: TGTGCCACCACGGACCCGATAAAAGATACGCAGTATTTT. Its translation: CATTDPIKDTQYF.

This clone has only one observation. V gene TRBV19 combines with J gene TRBJ1-6; D is undetermined. In germline, CDR1 is LNHDA, CDR2 SQIVND (reference sequence). V gave up 6 bases and J gave up 9 bases, with 9 bases separating them. The CDR3 totals 12 residues. CDR3 amino acids: CASRGIGSPLHF. CDR3 nucleotide sequence: TGTGCCAGTAGGGGTATCGGTTCACCCCTCCACTTT. The full variable domain, completed using reference TRBV19 and TRBJ1-6, is DGGITQSPKYLFRKEGQNVTLSCEQNLNHDAMYWYRQDPGQGLRLIYYSQIVNDFQKGDIAEGYSVSREKKESFPLTVTSAQKNPTAFYLCASRGIGSPLHFGNGTRLTVT.

The chain is built from TRBV7-9 and TRBJ1-4; 9 bases are a match to TRBD1. Trimming took 2 bases from V and 4 from J; bases not matched to a gene: 11. This CDR3 contains 18 residues. Germline lookup yields CDR1 SEHNR and CDR2 FQNEAQ (reference sequence). CDR3 amino acids: CASSLYKGLGQGNEKLFF. In DNA form, the CDR3 reads TGTGCCAGCAGCTTATATAAAGGCTTGGGACAGGGTAATGAAAAACTGTTTTTT.

This chain uses TRBV18 with TRBJ1-3, with 8 positions matching TRBD1. V trimming: 6 bases; J trimming: 0 bases; junction bases outside the gene matches: 7. CDR3 size: 16 residues. CDR1 and CDR2 (germline): KGHSH, LQKENI. This CDR3 is CASSVGQASSGNTIYF. The CDR3 nucleotides read TGTGCCAGCTCCGTGGGACAGGCCTCCTCTGGAAACACCATATATTTT.

The V gene is TRBV7-2, the J gene TRBJ2-5, with D perhaps given as TRBD1 or TRBD2 (6 bases each). The CDR3 has 13 residues. Trimming cost V 6 bases and J 5 bases, with 13 bases left between them. The germline CDR1 and CDR2 sequences are SGHTA and FQGNSA. The CDR3 nucleotides read TGTGCCAGCAGACAAGGGGGGCGGGAGACCCAGTACTTC. Its translation is CASRQGGRETQYF. The complete variable domain, with remaining parts taken from reference TRBV7-2 and TRBJ2-5, reads GAGVSQSPSNKVTEKGKDVELRCDPISGHTALYWYRQSLGQGLEFLIYFQGNSAPDKSGLPSDRFSAERTGGSVSTLTIQRTQQEDSAVYLCASRQGGRETQYFGPGTRLLVL.

The chain employs TRBV7-2 and TRBJ1-4; D remains ambiguous. The CDR3 extends over 15 amino acids. The germline gives CDR1 SGHTA, CDR2 FQGNSA. V gave up 5 bases and J gave up 0 bases, with 10 bases separating them. The CDR3 is CASSPDSATNEKLFF. The CDR3 DNA follows: TGTGCCAGCAGCCCGGACTCTGCAACTAATGAAAAACTGTTTTTT.

This chain joins TRBV5-6 and TRBJ2-5; D might be TRBD1 or TRBD2, each matching 6 bases. Germline loops: CDR1 SGHDT, CDR2 YYEEEE. Trimming left V 3 bases short and J 0 bases short, with 18 bases between. The CDR3 consists of 17 residues. For the CDR3, the DNA is TGTGCCAGCAGCTCGGAGGGCAGGGGCCGTAACCAAGAGACCCAGTACTTC. Residues: CASSSEGRGRNQETQYF.

The chain employs TRBV5-1 and TRBJ1-6; 7 bases are a match to TRBD1. Trimming cost V 0 bases and J 5 bases; bases outside gene matches: 5. Germline CDR1 and CDR2: SGHRS and YFSETQ. The CDR3 is 16 residues long. The CDR3 sequence is CASSLEGAWDNSPLHF. DNA for the CDR3: TGCGCCAGCAGCTTGGAGGGGGCGTGGGATAATTCACCCCTCCACTTT.

The genes are TRBV11-2 and TRBJ2-7, with a possible D match to TRBD1 (6 bases). The CDR3 length is 13 residues. Germline lookup yields CDR1 SGHAT and CDR2 FQNNGV. V lost 5 bases and J 6 bases, leaving 14 bases between the germline ends. CDR3 amino acids: CASSAVSGVEQYF. The DNA of the CDR3 is TGTGCCAGCAGCGCAGTGTCAGGGGTCGAGCAGTACTTC. Filled out from reference TRBV11-2 and TRBJ2-7, the complete variable domain reads EAGVAQSPRYKIIEKRQSVAFWCNPISGHATLYWYQQILGQGPKLLIQFQNNGVVDDSQLPKDRFSAERLKGVDSTLKIQPAKLEDSAVYLCASSAVSGVEQYFGPGTRLTVT.

In its sample, this clone was seen once. The chain joins TRBV30 to TRBJ2-5; the match to TRBD1 covers 9 bases. The CDR3 is 17 amino acids. Germline trimming cut 3 bases from V and 2 bases from J; bases unmatched to any gene: 13. The germline gives CDR1 GTSNPN, CDR2 SVGIG (reference sequence). CDR3 loop: CAWRAGTGWFDQETQYF. The CDR3 region has the DNA TGTGCCTGGAGGGCCGGGACAGGGTGGTTTGATCAAGAGACCCAGTACTTC.

The chain employs TRBV6-1 and TRBJ1-2; the match to TRBD1 covers 10 bases. The V segment lost 6 bases and the J segment 8 bases; nucleotides outside the gene matches: 9. The CDR3 length is 14 residues. Germline V gene sequence: CDR1 MNHNS, CDR2 SASEGT. The CDR3 reads CASRETGGGTGYTF. In DNA, the CDR3 is TGTGCCAGCAGGGAGACAGGGGGCGGCACCGGCTACACCTTC.

DNA for the CDR3: TGTGCCATCAGTCGGGAGTTTAACAACAATGAGCAGTTCTTC. As protein: CAISREFNNNEQFF. The chain recombines TRBV10-3 with TRBJ2-1, with D possibly being TRBD2 (6 bases). This CDR3 is built from 14 residues. CDR1 is ENHRY and CDR2 is SYGVKD in the germline V gene. Trimming shortened V by 5 bases and J by 5 bases, and 13 bases separated the two germline ends.

The chain recombines TRBV6-1 with TRBJ2-1; 11 nucleotides agree with TRBD2. The CDR3 has 13 amino acids. Germline loops: CDR1 MNHNS, CDR2 SASEGT. With 6 bases clipped from V and 6 bases from J, the junction kept 1 base outside the gene matches. CDR3 region: CASRLAGGNEQFF. In nucleotides, the CDR3 is TGTGCCAGCAGGCTAGCGGGGGGCAATGAGCAGTTCTTC.

The chain joins TRBV18 to TRBJ2-7, with a tentative D call TRBD1 (6 bases). CDR1 and CDR2 from the germline V gene are KGHSH and LQKENI. This CDR3 is 15 amino acids long. V was shortened by 3 bases and J by 0 bases, with 12 bases between the two germline ends. DNA for the CDR3: TGTGCCAGCTCACCGTACAGGGTGAGCTCCTACGAGCAGTACTTC. It translates to CASSPYRVSSYEQYF.

The chain joins TRBV19 to TRBJ1-2; D is unresolved. The CDR3 runs 13 residues. The germline V and J ends were trimmed by 5 bases and 7 bases, with 14 bases remaining between them. Germline V gene lookup returns CDR1 LNHDA and CDR2 SQIVND (reference sequence). CDR3 protein: CASSARVLPGYTF. DNA of the CDR3: TGTGCCAGTAGTGCCCGGGTCCTACCTGGCTACACCTTC.

This clone was seen just once. The chain recombines TRBV5-5 with TRBJ2-1; 9 bases are a match to TRBD2. V shed 0 bases, J shed 5 bases, and the junction held 3 bases outside the gene matches. Germline CDR1 reads SGHKS; CDR2 reads YYEKEE (reference sequence). The CDR3 runs 15 residues. The CDR3 coding sequence is TGTGCCAGCAGCTTGGAAGCGGGGGGTAACAATGAGCAGTTCTTC. It yields the protein CASSLEAGGNNEQFF. Complete variable domain (other parts from reference TRBV5-5 and TRBJ2-1): DAGVTQSPTHLIKTRGQQVTLRCSPISGHKSVSWYQQVLGQGPQFIFQYYEKEERGRGNFPDRFSARQFPNYSSELNVNALLLGDSALYLCASSLEAGGNNEQFFGPGTRLTVL.

V usage is TRBV7-9 and J usage is TRBJ1-1, with D uncertain. Trimming left V 0 bases short and J 5 bases short, with 4 bases between. Germline CDR1 SEHNR, CDR2 FQNEAQ (reference sequence). The CDR3 is 12 residues long. The CDR3 spells CASSLAETEAFF. The CDR3 coding sequence is TGTGCCAGCAGCTTAGCTGAAACTGAAGCTTTCTTT. Full variable domain (outside the CDR3, taken from reference TRBV7-9 and TRBJ1-1): DTGVSQNPRHKITKRGQNVTFRCDPISEHNRLYWYRQTLGQGPEFLTYFQNEAQLEKSRLLSDRFSAERPKGSFSTLEIQRTEQGDSAMYLCASSLAETEAFFGQGTRLTVV.